This entry features one T cell receptor beta chain sequence. Its antigen is unidentified. Both 60 Vbeta primers and 13 Jbeta primers went into the PCR. Libraries were prepared by immunoSEQ multiplex PCR; TCRdb keeps only in-frame clonotypes and omits some of them. The table includes 95,000 or so clones, 80% to 85% detected once. There were likely unrecorded immune exposures, though donors were nominally healthy when sampled. This sample stems from a study of cytomegalovirus exposure and HLA in healthy donors. Notes on the study in general: A classifier reportedly called cytomegalovirus status with high sensitivity and specificity. Evidence from a later analysis indicated that most CMV-associated TCR beta chains looked HLA-restricted. Productive status was seen about 87% or about 30% of the time for most TCR beta V segments in an earlier analysis.

Source material: PBMCs. This TCR derives from a woman in her seventies in good health and CMV-seropositive.

CDR3 bases: TGTGCCAGCAGCTCAAACAGGGGGCGATCACCCCTCCACTTT. Its translation is CASSSNRGRSPLHF. The chain has TRBV5-6 and TRBJ1-6; TRBD1 matches 9 bases. V lost 3 bases and J lost 10; bases outside the gene matches: 5. Germline values: CDR1 SGHDT, CDR2 YYEEEE. The CDR3 runs to 14 residues.